The clone carrying this TCR beta chain is a singleton in its sample. Its antigen is still unknown. This specimen belongs to a study of T cells in Graves' hyperthyroidism and ophthalmopathy. Researchers took RNA transcripts and amplified the TCR beta CDR3 regions from them. The primer set for the first-round RT-PCR of the TCR CDR3 was HTBI. TCRdb redid the calling of the multiplex PCR reads with MiXCR, one entry per CDR3 protein. The sample shows about 300,000 distinct CDR3 sequences, roughly 19% of them seen only once. General study findings and limits: The model identified upcoming ophthalmopathy a median approximately six months ahead of onset.

The receptor's source is a man between 50 and 59 years old with Graves' ophthalmopathy. The sample was blood.

The CDR3 spells CASSRDGTGAYEQYF. CDR3 sequence (DNA): TGTGCCAGCAGCAGAGATGGGACAGGGGCTTACGAGCAGTACTTC. The chain is built from TRBV7-9 and TRBJ2-7; 10 bases map to TRBD1. Germline V gene sequence: CDR1 SEHNR, CDR2 FQNEAQ (reference sequence). J gave up 4 bases and V 5 bases, and 8 bases lay outside the gene matches. The CDR3 runs 15 residues.